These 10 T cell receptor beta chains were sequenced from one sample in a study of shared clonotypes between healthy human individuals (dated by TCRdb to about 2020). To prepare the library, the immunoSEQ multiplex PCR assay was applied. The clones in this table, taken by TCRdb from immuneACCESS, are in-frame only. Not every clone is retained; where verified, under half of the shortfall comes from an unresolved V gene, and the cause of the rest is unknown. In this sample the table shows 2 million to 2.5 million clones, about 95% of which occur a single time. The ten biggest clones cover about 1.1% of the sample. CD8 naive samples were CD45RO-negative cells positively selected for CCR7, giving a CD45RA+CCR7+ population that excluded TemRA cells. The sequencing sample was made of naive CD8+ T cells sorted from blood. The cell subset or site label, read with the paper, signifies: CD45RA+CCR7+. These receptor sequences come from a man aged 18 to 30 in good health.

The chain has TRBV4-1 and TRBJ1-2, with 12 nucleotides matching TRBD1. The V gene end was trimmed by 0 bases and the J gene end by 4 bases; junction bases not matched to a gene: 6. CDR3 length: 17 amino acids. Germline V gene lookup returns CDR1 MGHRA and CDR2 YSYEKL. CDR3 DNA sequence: TGCGCCAGCAGCCAAGAGCCGGGACAGGGGGCGTCCTATGGCTACACCTTC. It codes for CASSQEPGQGASYGYTF.

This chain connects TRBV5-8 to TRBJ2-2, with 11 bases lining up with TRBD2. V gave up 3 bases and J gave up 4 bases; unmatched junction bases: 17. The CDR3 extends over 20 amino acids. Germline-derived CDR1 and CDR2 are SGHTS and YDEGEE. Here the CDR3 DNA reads TGTGCCAGCAGCTCCCTAGAGTTCCAACTAGCGGGAGTGTCCACCGGGGAGCTGTTTTTT. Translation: CASSSLEFQLAGVSTGELFF.

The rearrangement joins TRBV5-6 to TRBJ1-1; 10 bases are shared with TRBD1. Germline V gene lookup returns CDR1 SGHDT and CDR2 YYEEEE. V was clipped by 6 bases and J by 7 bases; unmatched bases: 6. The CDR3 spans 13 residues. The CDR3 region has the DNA TGTGCCAGCAACCCGACAGGGGGCATTGAAGCTTTCTTT. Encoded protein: CASNPTGGIEAFF.

The CDR3, as DNA: TGTGCCAGCAGCGTAGGAGGGGGACAGACAGTTTATGGCTACACCTTC. Its translation is CASSVGGGQTVYGYTF. The chain is built from TRBV9 and TRBJ1-2, with 7 positions matching TRBD1. Germline V gene sequence: CDR1 SGDLS, CDR2 YYNGEE. After removal of 0 bases from V and 5 bases from J, the junction contained 10 bases not matched to a gene. This CDR3 contains 16 residues.

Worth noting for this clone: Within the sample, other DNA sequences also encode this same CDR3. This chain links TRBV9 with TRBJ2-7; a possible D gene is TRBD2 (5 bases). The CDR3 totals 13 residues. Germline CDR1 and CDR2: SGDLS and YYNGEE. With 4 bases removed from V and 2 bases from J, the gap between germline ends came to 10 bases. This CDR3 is CASSLGLAYEQYF. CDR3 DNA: TGTGCCAGCAGCCTAGGACTCGCCTACGAGCAGTACTTC.

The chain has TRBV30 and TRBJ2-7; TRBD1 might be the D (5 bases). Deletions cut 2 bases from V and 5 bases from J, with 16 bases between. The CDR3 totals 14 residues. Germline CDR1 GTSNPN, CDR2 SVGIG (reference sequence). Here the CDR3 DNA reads TGTGCCTGGAGTTTAGGGGCGGACCGGGACGAGCAGTACTTC. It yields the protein CAWSLGADRDEQYF. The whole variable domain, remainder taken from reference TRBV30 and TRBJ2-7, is SQTIHQWPATLVQPVGSPLSLECTVEGTSNPNLYWYRQAAGRGLQLLFYSVGIGQISSEVPQNLSASRPQDRQFILSSKKLLLSDSGFYLCAWSLGADRDEQYFGPGTRLTVT.

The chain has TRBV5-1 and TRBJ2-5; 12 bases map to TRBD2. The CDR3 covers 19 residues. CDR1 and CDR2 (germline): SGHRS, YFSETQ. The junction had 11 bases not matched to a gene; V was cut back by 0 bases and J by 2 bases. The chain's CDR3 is CASSLALLAGGTSQETQYF. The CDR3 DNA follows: TGCGCCAGCAGCTTGGCCTTACTAGCGGGGGGCACCTCTCAAGAGACCCAGTACTTC.

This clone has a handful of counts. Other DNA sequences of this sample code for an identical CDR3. CDR3 residues: CASSISRGDEQYF. In nucleotides, the CDR3 is TGTGCCAGTAGTATTAGCAGGGGCGACGAGCAGTACTTC. The J gene is TRBJ2-7, the V gene TRBV19, with D maybe TRBD1 (6 bases). The CDR3 length is 13 residues. The ends were cut back, 3 bases at V and 5 bases at J, with 11 bases in the middle. Germline values: CDR1 LNHDA, CDR2 SQIVND (reference sequence).

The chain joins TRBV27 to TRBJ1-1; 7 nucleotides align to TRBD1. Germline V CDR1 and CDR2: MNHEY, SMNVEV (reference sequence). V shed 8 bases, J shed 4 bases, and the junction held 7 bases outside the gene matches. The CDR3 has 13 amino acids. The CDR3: CASYPQGGTEAFF. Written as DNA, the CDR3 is TGTGCCAGCTACCCCCAGGGGGGCACTGAAGCTTTCTTT.

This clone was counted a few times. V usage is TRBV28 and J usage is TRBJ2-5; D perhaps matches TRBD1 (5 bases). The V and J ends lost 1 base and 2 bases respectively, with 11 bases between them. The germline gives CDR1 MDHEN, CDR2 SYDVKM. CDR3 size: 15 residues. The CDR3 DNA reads TGTGCCAGCAGTTTATCCCAGGGCGCGCAAGAGACCCAGTACTTC. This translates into CASSLSQGAQETQYF.